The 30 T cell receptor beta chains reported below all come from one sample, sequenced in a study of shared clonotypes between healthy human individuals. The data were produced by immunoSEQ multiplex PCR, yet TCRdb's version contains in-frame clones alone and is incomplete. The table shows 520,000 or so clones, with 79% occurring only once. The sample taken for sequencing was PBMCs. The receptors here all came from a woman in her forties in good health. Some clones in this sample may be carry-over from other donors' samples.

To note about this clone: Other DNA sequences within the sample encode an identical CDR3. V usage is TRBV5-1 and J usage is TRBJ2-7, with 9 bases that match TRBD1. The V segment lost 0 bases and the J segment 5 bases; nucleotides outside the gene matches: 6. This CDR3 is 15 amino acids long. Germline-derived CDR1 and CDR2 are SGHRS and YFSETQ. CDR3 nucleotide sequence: TGCGCCAGCAGCTTGGGGTGGACAGGGGCCCACGAGCAGTACTTC. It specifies CASSLGWTGAHEQYF. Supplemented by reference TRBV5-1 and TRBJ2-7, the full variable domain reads KAGVTQTPRYLIKTRGQQVTLSCSPISGHRSVSWYQQTPGQGLQFLFEYFSETQRNKGNFPGRFSGRQFSNSRSEMNVSTLELGDSALYLCASSLGWTGAHEQYFGPGTRLTVT.

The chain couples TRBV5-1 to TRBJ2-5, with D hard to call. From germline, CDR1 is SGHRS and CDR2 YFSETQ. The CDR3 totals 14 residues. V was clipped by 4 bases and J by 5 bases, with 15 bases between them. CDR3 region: CASSPGQRMETQYF. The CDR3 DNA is TGCGCCAGCAGCCCAGGCCAACGGATGGAGACCCAGTACTTC. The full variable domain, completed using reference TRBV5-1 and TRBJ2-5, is KAGVTQTPRYLIKTRGQQVTLSCSPISGHRSVSWYQQTPGQGLQFLFEYFSETQRNKGNFPGRFSGRQFSNSRSEMNVSTLELGDSALYLCASSPGQRMETQYFGPGTRLLVL.

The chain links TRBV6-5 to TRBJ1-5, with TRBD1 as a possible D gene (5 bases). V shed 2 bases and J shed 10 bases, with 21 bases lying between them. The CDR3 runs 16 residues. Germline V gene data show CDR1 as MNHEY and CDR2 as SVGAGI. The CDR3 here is CASSYSLVVGGLPQHF. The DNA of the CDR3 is TGTGCCAGCAGTTACAGTCTCGTCGTCGGGGGTTTACCCCAGCATTTT.

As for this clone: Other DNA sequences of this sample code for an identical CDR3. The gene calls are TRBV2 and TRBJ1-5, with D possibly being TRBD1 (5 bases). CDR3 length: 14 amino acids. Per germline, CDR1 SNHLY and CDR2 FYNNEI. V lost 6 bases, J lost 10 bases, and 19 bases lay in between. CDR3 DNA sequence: TGTGCCAGCAGGAAGACGGGGGACCTCGGTCCCCAGCATTTT. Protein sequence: CASRKTGDLGPQHF.

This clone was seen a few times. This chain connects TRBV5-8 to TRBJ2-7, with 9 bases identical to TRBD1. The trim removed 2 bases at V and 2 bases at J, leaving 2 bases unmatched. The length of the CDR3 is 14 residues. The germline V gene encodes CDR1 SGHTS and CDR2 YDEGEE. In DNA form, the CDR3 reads TGTGCCAGCAGCTTCGGACAGGGGACCTACGAGCAGTACTTC. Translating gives CASSFGQGTYEQYF.

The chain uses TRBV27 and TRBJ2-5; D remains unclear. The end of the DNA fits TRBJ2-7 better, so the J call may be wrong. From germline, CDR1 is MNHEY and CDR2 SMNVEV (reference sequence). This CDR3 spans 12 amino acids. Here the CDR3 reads CASSLNRNEQYF. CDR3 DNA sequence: TGTGCCAGCAGTTTAAACCGCAACGAGCAGTACTTC.

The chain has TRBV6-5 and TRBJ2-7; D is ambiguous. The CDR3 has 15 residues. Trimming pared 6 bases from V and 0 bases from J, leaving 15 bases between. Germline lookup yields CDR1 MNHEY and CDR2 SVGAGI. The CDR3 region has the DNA TGTGCCAGCAGCTCCTTCTCCTCACACTCCTACGAGCAGTACTTC. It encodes CASSSFSSHSYEQYF.

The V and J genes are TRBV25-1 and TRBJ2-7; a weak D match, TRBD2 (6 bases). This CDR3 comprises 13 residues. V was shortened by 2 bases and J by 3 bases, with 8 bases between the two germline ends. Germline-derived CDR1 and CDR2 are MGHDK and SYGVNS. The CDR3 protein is CASSEAGIYEQYF. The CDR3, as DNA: TGTGCCAGCAGTGAAGCGGGAATCTACGAGCAGTACTTC.

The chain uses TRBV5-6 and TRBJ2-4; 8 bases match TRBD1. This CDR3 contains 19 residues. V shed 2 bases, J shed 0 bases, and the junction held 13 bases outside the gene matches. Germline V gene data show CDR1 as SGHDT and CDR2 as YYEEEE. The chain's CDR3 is CASSFAGQDPKLAKNIQYF. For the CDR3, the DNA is TGTGCCAGCAGCTTCGCGGGACAGGACCCAAAACTAGCCAAAAACATTCAGTACTTC.

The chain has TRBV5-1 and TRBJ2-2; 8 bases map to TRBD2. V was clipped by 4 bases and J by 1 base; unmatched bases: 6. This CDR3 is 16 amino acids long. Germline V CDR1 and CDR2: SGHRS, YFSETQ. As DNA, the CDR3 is TGCGCCAGCAGCCCGGAAACTAGCGGGAACACCGGGGAGCTGTTTTTT. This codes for CASSPETSGNTGELFF.

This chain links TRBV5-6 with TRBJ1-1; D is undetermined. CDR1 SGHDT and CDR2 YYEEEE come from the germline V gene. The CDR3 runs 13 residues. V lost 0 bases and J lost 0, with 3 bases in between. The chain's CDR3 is CASSLGLNTEAFF. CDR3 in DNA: TGTGCCAGCAGCTTGGGGTTGAACACTGAAGCTTTCTTT. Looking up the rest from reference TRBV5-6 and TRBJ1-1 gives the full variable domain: DAGVTQSPTHLIKTRGQQVTLRCSPKSGHDTVSWYQQALGQGPQFIFQYYEEEERQRGNFPDRFSGHQFPNYSSELNVNALLLGDSALYLCASSLGLNTEAFFGQGTRLTVV.

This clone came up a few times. In nucleotides, the CDR3 is TGTGCCAGCAGCCCTCGCTCGGCCGAGTCAGCTGGCTACACCTTC. Residues: CASSPRSAESAGYTF. The chain joins TRBV7-8 to TRBJ1-2, with no clear D. Trimming pared 5 bases from V and 7 bases from J, leaving 20 bases between. This CDR3 spans 15 amino acids. The germline CDR1 and CDR2 sequences are SGHVS and FQNEAQ.

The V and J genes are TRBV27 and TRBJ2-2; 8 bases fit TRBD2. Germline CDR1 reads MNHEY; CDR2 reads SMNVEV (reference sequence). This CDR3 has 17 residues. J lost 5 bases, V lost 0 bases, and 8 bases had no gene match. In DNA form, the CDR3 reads TGTGCCAGCAGTTTATCCTTGTTCCGGGGGGGGACCGGGGAGCTGTTTTTT. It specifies CASSLSLFRGGTGELFF.

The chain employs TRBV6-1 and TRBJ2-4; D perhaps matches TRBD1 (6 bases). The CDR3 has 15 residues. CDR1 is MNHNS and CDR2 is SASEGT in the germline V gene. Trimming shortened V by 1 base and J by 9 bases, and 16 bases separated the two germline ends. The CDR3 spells CASSEGMGAVSIQYF. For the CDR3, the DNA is TGTGCCAGCAGTGAAGGTATGGGGGCGGTGAGCATTCAGTACTTC.

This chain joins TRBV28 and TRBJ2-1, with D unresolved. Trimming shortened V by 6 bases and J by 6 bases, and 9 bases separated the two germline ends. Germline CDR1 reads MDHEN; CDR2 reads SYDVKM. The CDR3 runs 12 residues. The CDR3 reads CASRTPGNEQFF. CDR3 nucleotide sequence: TGTGCCAGCAGAACCCCCGGCAATGAGCAGTTCTTC.

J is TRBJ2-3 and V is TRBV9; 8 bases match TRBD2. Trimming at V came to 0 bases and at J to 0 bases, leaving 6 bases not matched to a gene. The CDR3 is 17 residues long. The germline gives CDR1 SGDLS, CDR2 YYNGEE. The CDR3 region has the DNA TGTGCCAGCAGCGTAGGGCGCACTAGCGGTAGCACAGATACGCAGTATTTT. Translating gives CASSVGRTSGSTDTQYF. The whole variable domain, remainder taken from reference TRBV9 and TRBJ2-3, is DSGVTQTPKHLITATGQRVTLRCSPRSGDLSVYWYQQSLDQGLQFLIQYYNGEERAKGNILERFSAQQFPDLHSELNLSSLELGDSALYFCASSVGRTSGSTDTQYFGPGTRLTVL.

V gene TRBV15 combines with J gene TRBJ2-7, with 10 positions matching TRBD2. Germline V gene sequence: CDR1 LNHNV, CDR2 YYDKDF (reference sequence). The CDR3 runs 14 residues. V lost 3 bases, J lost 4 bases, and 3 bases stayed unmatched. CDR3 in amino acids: CATSRGLARYEQYF. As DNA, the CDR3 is TGTGCCACCAGCAGGGGACTAGCGAGATACGAGCAGTACTTC.

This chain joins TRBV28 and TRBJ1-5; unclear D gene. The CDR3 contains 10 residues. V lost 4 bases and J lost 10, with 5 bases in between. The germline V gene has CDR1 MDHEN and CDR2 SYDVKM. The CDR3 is CASSSHPQHF. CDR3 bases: TGTGCCAGCAGTTCCCACCCCCAGCATTTT.

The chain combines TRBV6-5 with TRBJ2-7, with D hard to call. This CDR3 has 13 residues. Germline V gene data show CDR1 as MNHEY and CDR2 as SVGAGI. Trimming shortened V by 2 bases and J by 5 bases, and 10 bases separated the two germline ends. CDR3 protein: CASSYARSNEQYF. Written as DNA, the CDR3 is TGTGCCAGCAGTTACGCCAGGAGCAACGAGCAGTACTTC.

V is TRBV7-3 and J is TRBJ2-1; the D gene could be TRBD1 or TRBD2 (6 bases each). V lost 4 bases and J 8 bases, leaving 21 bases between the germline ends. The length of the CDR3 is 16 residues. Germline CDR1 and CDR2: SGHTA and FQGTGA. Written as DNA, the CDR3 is TGTGCCAGCAGCTCTAAGGGTGGCCTCGGGGGCTATGAGCAGTTCTTC. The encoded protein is CASSSKGGLGGYEQFF.

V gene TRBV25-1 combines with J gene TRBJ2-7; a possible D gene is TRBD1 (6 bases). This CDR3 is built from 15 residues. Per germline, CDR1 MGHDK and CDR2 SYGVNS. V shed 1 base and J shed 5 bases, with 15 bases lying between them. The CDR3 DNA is TGTGCCAGCAGTGAATCCCTTGGGGGCAAGGACGAGCAGTACTTC. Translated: CASSESLGGKDEQYF.

CDR3 nucleotide sequence: TGTGCCAGCAGCCGAACCGGACTAGCGGGAGAAGAGACCCAGTACTTC. Translation gives CASSRTGLAGEETQYF. The rearrangement joins TRBV4-2 to TRBJ2-5, with 13 bases fitting TRBD2. The CDR3 is made up of 16 amino acids. CDR1 is LGHNA and CDR2 is YNFKEQ in the germline V gene. The V gene end was trimmed by 4 bases and the J gene end by 3 bases; junction bases not matched to a gene: 5.

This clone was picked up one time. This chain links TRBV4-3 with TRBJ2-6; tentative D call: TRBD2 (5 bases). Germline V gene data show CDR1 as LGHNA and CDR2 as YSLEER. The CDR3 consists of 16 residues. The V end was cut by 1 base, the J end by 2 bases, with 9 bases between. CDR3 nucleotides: TGCGCCAGCAGCCAAGTGCCGGGAACTGGGGCCAACGTCCTGACTTTC. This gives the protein CASSQVPGTGANVLTF.

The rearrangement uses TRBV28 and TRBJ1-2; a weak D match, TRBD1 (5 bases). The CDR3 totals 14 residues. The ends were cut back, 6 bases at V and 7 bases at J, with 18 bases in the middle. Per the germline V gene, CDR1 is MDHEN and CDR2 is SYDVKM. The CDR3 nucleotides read TGTGCCAGCAGGGGCCCGGTCAGGGCGCTTGGCTACACCTTC. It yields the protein CASRGPVRALGYTF.

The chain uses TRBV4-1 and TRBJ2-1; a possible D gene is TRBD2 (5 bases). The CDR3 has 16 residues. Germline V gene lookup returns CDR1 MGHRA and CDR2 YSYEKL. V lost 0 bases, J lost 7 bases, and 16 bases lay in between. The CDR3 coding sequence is TGCGCCAGCAGCCAAGATCCAGTACTAGGGCCAAATGAGCAGTTCTTC. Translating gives CASSQDPVLGPNEQFF.

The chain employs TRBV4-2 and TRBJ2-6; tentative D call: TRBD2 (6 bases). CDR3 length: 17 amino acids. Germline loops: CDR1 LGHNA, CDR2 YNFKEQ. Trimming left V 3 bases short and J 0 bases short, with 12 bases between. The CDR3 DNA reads TGTGCCAGCAGCCAGAGCGGCGGGGACTCTGGGGCCAACGTCCTGACTTTC. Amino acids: CASSQSGGDSGANVLTF.

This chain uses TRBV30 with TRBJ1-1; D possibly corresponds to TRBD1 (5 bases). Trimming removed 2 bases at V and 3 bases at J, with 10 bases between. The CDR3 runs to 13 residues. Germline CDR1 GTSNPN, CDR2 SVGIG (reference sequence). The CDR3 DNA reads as TGTGCCTGGAGTAGGGGTAAGGACACTGAAGCTTTCTTT. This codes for CAWSRGKDTEAFF.

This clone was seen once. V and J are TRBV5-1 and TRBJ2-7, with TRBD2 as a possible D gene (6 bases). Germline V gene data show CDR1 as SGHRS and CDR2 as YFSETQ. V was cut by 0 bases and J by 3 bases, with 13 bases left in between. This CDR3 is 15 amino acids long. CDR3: CASSLGVGGSYEQYF. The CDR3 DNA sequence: TGCGCCAGCAGCTTGGGGGTCGGGGGAAGCTACGAGCAGTACTTC.

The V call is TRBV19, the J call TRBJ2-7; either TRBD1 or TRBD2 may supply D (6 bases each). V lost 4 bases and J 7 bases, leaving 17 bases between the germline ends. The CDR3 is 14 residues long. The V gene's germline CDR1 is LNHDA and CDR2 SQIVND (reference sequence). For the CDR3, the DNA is TGTGCCAGTAGTAGGAGGGACACCTTGGGAGAGCAGTACTTC. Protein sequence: CASSRRDTLGEQYF.

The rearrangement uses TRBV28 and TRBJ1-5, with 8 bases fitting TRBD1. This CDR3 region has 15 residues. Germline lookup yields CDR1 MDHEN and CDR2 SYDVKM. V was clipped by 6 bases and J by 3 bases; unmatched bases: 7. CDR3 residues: CASSPGQGLNQPQHF. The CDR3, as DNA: TGTGCCAGCAGCCCCGGACAGGGCCTCAATCAGCCCCAGCATTTT.